The T cell receptor beta chain under discussion was sequenced for a study of blood T cell repertoires in COVID-19. At the level of the study: Some COVID-19 samples were acute and others convalescent; all came from the United States, Italy and Spain. From T cells, B-cell-depleted T cells, or PBMCs came the material, which was cDNA or gDNA.

Trimming took off 5 bases at V and 0 bases at J, with 11 bases between the two ends. The CDR3 extends over 15 amino acids. CDR1 is SEHNR and CDR2 is FQNEAQ in the germline V gene (reference sequence). As processed by the authors: Quantification of nucleated cells was approximated via reference gene primer amplification. The table came from immunoSEQ multiplex PCR; TCRdb's copy has only in-frame clones and leaves some out. D and trimming were read from the DNA, whereas the V and J calls and clone size are those reported in that table. This table has 60,000 to 95,000 clones, more than 75% appearing once.

The receptor was isolated from a woman of 80 years or more with active or convalescent COVID-19. The material sequenced was peripheral blood. The chain couples TRBV7-9 to TRBJ1-3; no firm D call. The CDR3 loop reads CASSQATVSGNTIYF. The CDR3 bases are TGTGCCAGCAGCCAAGCGACGGTCTCTGGAAACACCATATATTTT. The whole variable domain, filled in from reference TRBV7-9 and TRBJ1-3, reads DTGVSQNPRHKITKRGQNVTFRCDPISEHNRLYWYRQTLGQGPEFLTYFQNEAQLEKSRLLSDRFSAERPKGSFSTLEIQRTEQGDSAMYLCASSQATVSGNTIYFGEGSWLTVV.